Shown below are 9 T cell receptor beta chains from a single sample sequenced in a study of T cell repertoires in cytomegalovirus infection. TCRdb fed the reads into MiXCR, producing one record per CDR3 protein. The sample shows around 450,000 distinct CDR3 sequences, 10% to 12% of them seen only once. Sequencing used PBMCs. These receptors were collected from a human donor in good health (CMV status not recorded). Some clones in this sample may be carry-over from other donors' samples.

This clonotype has at least ten counts. The J gene is TRBJ1-6, the V gene TRBV5-1; 9 bases align to TRBD1. The CDR3 length is 14 residues. From germline, CDR1 is SGHRS and CDR2 YFSETQ. V shed 6 bases and J 9 bases; nucleotides not matched to a gene: 7. CDR3 protein: CASKSGTGTSPLHF. The DNA for the CDR3 is TGCGCCAGCAAAAGCGGGACAGGGACTTCACCCCTCCACTTT.

This clonotype turned up a few times. V is TRBV10-3 and J is TRBJ1-2; D gene unclear. Per the germline V gene, CDR1 is ENHRY and CDR2 is SYGVKD. The CDR3 loop spans 13 amino acids. The V end was cut by 3 bases, the J end by 3 bases, with 8 bases between. The CDR3 here is CAISDGRYYGYTF. The CDR3 region has the DNA TGTGCCATCAGTGATGGACGGTACTATGGCTACACCTTC.

This rearrangement joins TRBV6-5 to TRBJ1-3; D unclear. Trimming stripped 0 bases from V and 0 bases from J, with 6 bases between. Germline V gene sequence: CDR1 MNHEY, CDR2 SVGAGI. This CDR3 comprises 15 residues. CDR3 nucleotides: TGTGCCAGCAGTTACTCGACCCACTCTGGAAACACCATATATTTT. This sequence encodes CASSYSTHSGNTIYF.

This sequence joins TRBV5-1 and TRBJ1-2; 7 bases are shared with TRBD1. V lost 4 bases, J lost 4 bases, and 10 bases stayed unmatched. Germline V gene sequence: CDR1 SGHRS, CDR2 YFSETQ. The CDR3 spans 15 residues. CDR3: CASSPRQGTSYGYTF. CDR3 sequence (DNA): TGCGCCAGCAGCCCCCGACAGGGAACTTCCTATGGCTACACCTTC.

This clonotype was detected ten times or more. The chain joins TRBV11-1 to TRBJ2-2; 10 bases map to TRBD2. Germline values: CDR1 SGHAT, CDR2 FQDESV (reference sequence). The CDR3 is 15 amino acids. V shed 5 bases and J 6 bases; nucleotides not matched to a gene: 6. DNA for the CDR3: TGTGCCAGCAGCCGTCAGCGGGAGGGGTCCGGGGAGCTGTTTTTT. It translates to CASSRQREGSGELFF.

This clonotype was seen at least ten times. This chain joins TRBV18 and TRBJ2-1; a possible D gene is TRBD2 (6 bases). CDR3 length: 16 residues. V dropped 0 bases and J dropped 6 bases, with 15 bases sitting between them. The germline V gene encodes CDR1 KGHSH and CDR2 LQKENI. Written as DNA, the CDR3 is TGTGCCAGCTCACCACCGGGAGGTCGCCTCGTCAATGAGCAGTTCTTC. This sequence encodes CASSPPGGRLVNEQFF.

V and J are TRBV20-1 and TRBJ1-1; D gene ambiguous. V dropped 4 bases and J dropped 4 bases, with 19 bases sitting between them. The CDR3 sequence is 15 residues long. Germline assignment: CDR1 DFQATT and CDR2 SNEGSKA (reference sequence). In nucleotides, the CDR3 is TGCAGTGCTAAACCCAGTTCACCGCAGCTCACTGAAGCTTTCTTT. Translating it yields CSAKPSSPQLTEAFF.

This clonotype was recorded many times. This rearrangement joins TRBV7-2 to TRBJ1-5; unclear D gene. Looked up from germline, CDR1 is SGHTA and CDR2 is FQGNSA. The V end was cut by 1 base, the J end by 1 base, with 11 bases between. The CDR3 spans 16 residues. CDR3 sequence: CASSLVSRLSNQPQHF. For the CDR3, the DNA is TGTGCCAGCAGCTTAGTCAGTCGGTTAAGCAATCAGCCCCAGCATTTT.

This clonotype was picked up a small number of times. This chain links TRBV18 with TRBJ2-1; 10 nucleotides line up with TRBD1. The CDR3 has 15 residues. Unmatched junction bases numbered 3, after V lost 1 base and J lost 6 bases. The germline gives CDR1 KGHSH, CDR2 LQKENI. The CDR3 region has the DNA TGTGCCAGCTCACCACTGGACAGGGGGATCAATGAGCAGTTCTTC. Its translation: CASSPLDRGINEQFF.